This T cell receptor (beta chain) stems from a study of blood T cell repertoires in COVID-19. Study background: PBMCs, B-cell-depleted T cells, or T cells were the source of the cDNA or gDNA that made up the material.

The CDR3 length is 14 residues. Germline assignment: CDR1 SGHDN and CDR2 FVKESK. The V end lost 5 bases, the J end lost 5 bases, and 13 bases lay between the germline ends. The Seattle site enrolled patients during active infection and followed them longitudinally. This clone was detected once. As handled by the study authors: Using reference gene primer amplification, nucleated cell counts were estimated. The data were produced by immunoSEQ multiplex PCR, yet TCRdb's version contains in-frame clones alone and is incomplete. The D gene and trimming were derived from the DNA, and the V and J assignments and clone size from that table. Found here are approximately 480,000 clones, about 88% of them singletons; the top ten hold about 0.91%.

The origin of this receptor is a man in his late teens or twenties with COVID-19, enrolled during active disease. The chain links TRBV14 to TRBJ1-3; the D gene is possibly TRBD1 (5 bases). Sequenced: peripheral blood. The CDR3 region is CASSESGSRNTIYF. CDR3 DNA: TGTGCCAGCAGCGAATCAGGGTCTAGAAACACCATATATTTT.